This entry describes one T cell receptor beta chain. The junction differs from germline at one of its ends, possibly a read error. Primed by a sample-barcoded 5' primer and a J-beta primer mix, a second PCR proceeded for 7 to 11 cycles. No fewer than 3 million CDR3-containing paired-end reads came from each sample. TCRdb passed the 5' RACE reads through MiXCR, listing each CDR3 protein once. The table lists about 1.6 million distinct CDR3 sequences, about 32% of them singletons. This sample was taken from a study of blood T cells in healthy people across ages. CDR3 size: 15 residues. Per germline, CDR1 SNHLY and CDR2 FYNNEI.

The source is a woman in her twenties or thirties in good health. Sequenced sample: blood. The chain joins TRBV2 to TRBJ2-7; a weak D match, TRBD2 (5 bases). The CDR3 coding sequence is TGTGCCAGCAGGGAAGCCGCTAGCTGGGGCTACGAGCAGTACTTC. As protein: CASREAASWGYEQYF.